Below, 14 T cell receptor beta chains from the same sample are listed, as sequenced in a study of technical replicates of blood from several donors. Profiling relied on immunoSEQ multiplex PCR, and the TCRdb table lists in-frame clones only, not all of them. Among about 75,000 clones listed, approximately 96% were seen once. Input material: T cells isolated from PBMCs. The receptors come from a human donor in good health.

A single count supports this clone. The V call is TRBV7-9, the J call TRBJ2-5; TRBD1 might be the D (5 bases). The CDR3 spans 14 residues. From germline, CDR1 is SEHNR and CDR2 FQNEAQ (reference sequence). Trimming took 3 bases from V and 4 from J, leaving 12 bases between them. CDR3 amino acids: CASSFAGAAETQYF. The CDR3 coding sequence is TGTGCCAGCAGCTTTGCTGGGGCGGCAGAGACCCAGTACTTC.

The chain is built from TRBV5-1 and TRBJ2-7; TRBD1 agrees at 7 bases. V shed 2 bases, J shed 2 bases, and the junction held 10 bases outside the gene matches. Germline CDR1 reads SGHRS; CDR2 reads YFSETQ. CDR3 length: 16 amino acids. The CDR3 sequence: CASSFGDRASTYEQYF. CDR3 sequence (DNA): TGCGCCAGCAGCTTCGGTGACAGGGCCTCGACCTACGAGCAGTACTTC. The full variable domain, rest sourced from reference TRBV5-1 and TRBJ2-7, is KAGVTQTPRYLIKTRGQQVTLSCSPISGHRSVSWYQQTPGQGLQFLFEYFSETQRNKGNFPGRFSGRQFSNSRSEMNVSTLELGDSALYLCASSFGDRASTYEQYFGPGTRLTVT.

This clone was detected only once. The J gene is TRBJ1-5, the V gene TRBV7-9, with 9 nucleotides matching TRBD1. This CDR3 comprises 18 residues. Germline V CDR1 and CDR2: SEHNR, FQNEAQ (reference sequence). V lost 5 bases and J lost 0; bases outside the gene matches: 11. The CDR3 loop reads CASSLWDRESYSNQPQHF. As DNA, the CDR3 is TGTGCCAGCAGCCTCTGGGACAGGGAATCCTATAGCAATCAGCCCCAGCATTTT.

The chain uses TRBV10-3 and TRBJ2-1; 14 bases map to TRBD2. This CDR3 region has 18 residues. Unmatched junction bases numbered 7, after V lost 6 bases and J lost 0 bases. In germline, CDR1 is ENHRY, CDR2 SYGVKD. In DNA, the CDR3 is TGTGCCATCAGCGCCGGGACTAGCGGGAGTTTCTCCTACAATGAGCAGTTCTTC. Amino acids: CAISAGTSGSFSYNEQFF.

The chain links TRBV10-1 to TRBJ2-3, with D possibly TRBD2 on 5 matching bases. Trimming pared 6 bases from V and 0 bases from J, leaving 16 bases between. Looked up from germline, CDR1 is WNHNN and CDR2 is SYGVQD (reference sequence). The CDR3 runs 16 residues. The CDR3, as DNA: TGCGCCAGCAGCCTAGCCAGATTATCTAGCACAGATACGCAGTATTTT. Its translation: CASSLARLSSTDTQYF.

The V call is TRBV7-3, the J call TRBJ2-2; D is perhaps TRBD2 (5 bases). Trimming took 2 bases from V and 0 from J, leaving 10 bases between them. Per the germline V gene, CDR1 is SGHTA and CDR2 is FQGTGA. This CDR3 has 16 residues. CDR3 residues: CASSLLGSPNTGELFF. The CDR3, as DNA: TGTGCCAGCAGCTTATTGGGGAGCCCGAACACCGGGGAGCTGTTTTTT.

The chain couples TRBV7-2 to TRBJ2-1; possible D gene TRBD2, 5 bases. This CDR3 is built from 16 residues. The germline CDR1 and CDR2 sequences are SGHTA and FQGNSA. Trimming took 1 base from V and 8 from J, leaving 18 bases between them. CDR3 sequence (DNA): TGTGCCAGCAGCTTAGGACCCGGGAAAGGGTTCGATGAGCAGTTCTTC. Amino acid sequence: CASSLGPGKGFDEQFF.

This chain joins TRBV4-1 and TRBJ2-7, with D perhaps matching TRBD2 (6 bases). V lost 1 base and J lost 6, with 13 bases in between. Germline V gene sequence: CDR1 MGHRA, CDR2 YSYEKL. This CDR3 comprises 14 residues. The CDR3 loop is CASSQALGGGEQYF. CDR3 DNA sequence: TGCGCCAGCAGCCAAGCCCTGGGGGGAGGCGAGCAGTACTTC.

This clone has more than one count but fewer than ten. This chain links TRBV7-9 with TRBJ1-2, with 8 bases fitting TRBD1. Germline V gene lookup returns CDR1 SEHNR and CDR2 FQNEAQ (reference sequence). CDR3 length: 13 amino acids. J was trimmed by 4 bases and V by 8 bases; bases with no gene match: 6. DNA of the CDR3: TGTGCCAGCGCACGACAGGGGATCTATGGCTACACCTTC. Its protein product is CASARQGIYGYTF.

This clone has just one count. CDR3: CASSPSDLTDTQYF. CDR3 in DNA: TGTGCCAGCAGTCCTAGCGACCTCACAGATACGCAGTATTTT. The chain carries TRBV5-4 and TRBJ2-3, with D maybe TRBD2 (6 bases). Looked up from germline, CDR1 is SGHNT and CDR2 is YYREEE (reference sequence). This CDR3 is built from 14 residues. The germline V and J ends were trimmed by 5 bases and 2 bases, with 12 bases remaining between them.

The CDR3: CASSFSTGYEQYF. The CDR3 DNA reads as TGTGCCAGCAGCTTTAGTACAGGGTACGAGCAGTACTTC. The rearrangement uses TRBV11-2 and TRBJ2-7, with D possibly matching TRBD1 (6 bases). The CDR3 is made up of 13 amino acids. V was cut by 3 bases and J by 4 bases, with 10 bases left in between. Germline V CDR1 and CDR2: SGHAT, FQNNGV. The full variable domain, with the rest looked up from reference TRBV11-2 and TRBJ2-7, is EAGVAQSPRYKIIEKRQSVAFWCNPISGHATLYWYQQILGQGPKLLIQFQNNGVVDDSQLPKDRFSAERLKGVDSTLKIQPAKLEDSAVYLCASSFSTGYEQYFGPGTRLTVT.

CDR3 DNA: TGTGCCAGCAGCCTGGGACAGGGACCGGTCACTGAAGCTTTCTTT. This gives the protein CASSLGQGPVTEAFF. The J gene is TRBJ1-1, the V gene TRBV7-6; 9 positions agree with TRBD1. This CDR3 is 15 amino acids long. The germline V gene encodes CDR1 SGHVS and CDR2 FNYEAQ. The J segment lost 4 bases and the V segment lost 5 bases, leaving 8 bases of the junction unmatched. Combining the CDR3 with reference TRBV7-6 and TRBJ1-1 gives the whole variable domain GAGVSQSPRYKVTKRGQDVALRCDPISGHVSLYWYRQALGQGPEFLTYFNYEAQQDKSGLPNDRFSAERPEGSISTLTIQRTEQRDSAMYRCASSLGQGPVTEAFFGQGTRLTVV.

The J gene is TRBJ2-7, the V gene TRBV7-3, with a tentative D call TRBD1 (5 bases). V dropped 0 bases and J dropped 2 bases, with 8 bases sitting between them. The germline gives CDR1 SGHTA, CDR2 FQGTGA. The CDR3 is made up of 14 amino acids. The CDR3 nucleotides are TGTGCCAGCAGCTTAACAGGGGCTACCTACGAGCAGTACTTC. Amino acids: CASSLTGATYEQYF.

The genes are TRBV13 and TRBJ2-7; 7 bases agree with TRBD1. J gave up 1 base and V 3 bases, and 9 bases lay outside the gene matches. The CDR3 spans 16 residues. Per the germline V gene, CDR1 is PRHDT and CDR2 is FYEKMQ (reference sequence). The CDR3 region has the DNA TGTGCCAGCAGCTTCCAATTAGGGACAGCATCCTACGAGCAGTACTTC. Protein sequence: CASSFQLGTASYEQYF.